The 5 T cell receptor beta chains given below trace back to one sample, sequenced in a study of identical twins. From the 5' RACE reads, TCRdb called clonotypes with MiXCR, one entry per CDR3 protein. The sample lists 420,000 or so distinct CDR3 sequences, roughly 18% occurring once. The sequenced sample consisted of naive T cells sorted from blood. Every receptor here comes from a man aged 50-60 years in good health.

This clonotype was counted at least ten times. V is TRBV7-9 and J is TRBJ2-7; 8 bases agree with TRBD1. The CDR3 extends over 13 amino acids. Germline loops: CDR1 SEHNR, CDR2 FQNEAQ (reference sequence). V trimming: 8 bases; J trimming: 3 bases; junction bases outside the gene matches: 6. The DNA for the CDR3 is TGTGCCAGCGGATGGACAGGGAGCTACGAGCAGTACTTC. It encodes CASGWTGSYEQYF.

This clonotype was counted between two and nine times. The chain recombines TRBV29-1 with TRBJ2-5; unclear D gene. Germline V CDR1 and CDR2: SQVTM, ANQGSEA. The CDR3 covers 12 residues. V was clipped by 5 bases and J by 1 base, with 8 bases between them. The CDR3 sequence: CSVLEFQETQYF. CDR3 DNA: TGCAGCGTTCTAGAATTCCAAGAGACCCAGTACTTC.

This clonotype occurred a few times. The CDR3 nucleotides read TGTGCCAGCAATCCTAGGACAGGGGGTCTTTTATTGGAGACCCAGTACTTC. Its translation: CASNPRTGGLLLETQYF. The rearrangement uses TRBV28 and TRBJ2-5; 10 nucleotides align to TRBD1. The CDR3 spans 17 residues. The junction had 16 bases not matched to a gene; V was cut back by 7 bases and J by 5 bases. Germline CDR1 and CDR2: MDHEN and SYDVKM. The variable domain in full, completed from reference TRBV28 and TRBJ2-5, reads DVKVTQSSRYLVKRTGEKVFLECVQDMDHENMFWYRQDPGLGLRLIYFSYDVKMKEKGDIPEGYSVSREKKERFSLILESASTNQTSMYLCASNPRTGGLLLETQYFGPGTRLLVL.

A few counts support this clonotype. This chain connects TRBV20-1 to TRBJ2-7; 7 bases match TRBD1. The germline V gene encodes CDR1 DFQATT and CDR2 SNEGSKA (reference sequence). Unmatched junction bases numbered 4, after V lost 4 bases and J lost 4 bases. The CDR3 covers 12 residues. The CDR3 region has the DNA TGCAGTGCTACCAGGGGGTCTTACGAGCAGTACTTC. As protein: CSATRGSYEQYF.

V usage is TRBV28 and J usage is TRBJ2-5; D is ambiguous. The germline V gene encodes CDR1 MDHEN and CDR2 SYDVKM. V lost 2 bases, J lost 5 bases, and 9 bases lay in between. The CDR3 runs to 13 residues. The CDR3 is CASSLGQSETQYF. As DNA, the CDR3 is TGTGCCAGCAGTTTAGGGCAGTCGGAGACCCAGTACTTC.